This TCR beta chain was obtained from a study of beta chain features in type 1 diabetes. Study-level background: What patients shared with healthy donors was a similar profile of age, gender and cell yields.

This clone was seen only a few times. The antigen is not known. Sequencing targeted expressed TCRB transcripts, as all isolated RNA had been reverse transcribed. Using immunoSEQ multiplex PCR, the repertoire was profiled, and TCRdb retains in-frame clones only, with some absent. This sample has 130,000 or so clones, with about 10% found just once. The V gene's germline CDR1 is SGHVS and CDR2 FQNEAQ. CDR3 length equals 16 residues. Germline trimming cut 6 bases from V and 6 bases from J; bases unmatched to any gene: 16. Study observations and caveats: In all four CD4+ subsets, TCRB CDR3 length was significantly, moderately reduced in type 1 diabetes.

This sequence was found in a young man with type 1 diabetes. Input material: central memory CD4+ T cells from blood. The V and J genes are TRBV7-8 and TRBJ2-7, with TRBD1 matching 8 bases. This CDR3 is CASRGVRGRGGVEQYF. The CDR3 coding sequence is TGTGCCAGCAGAGGTGTCAGGGGGCGCGGCGGGGTCGAGCAGTACTTC.